This T cell receptor (beta chain) was found in a study of OX40 agonist ivuxolimab in advanced cancers. About the study: Ivuxolimab doses were 0.01, 0.1, 0.3, 1.5, 3 or 10 mg/kg every 2 weeks. Points from the study as a whole: The investigators did not determine what antigen specificity the expanded peripheral T cells had.

Profiling relied on immunoSEQ multiplex PCR, and the TCRdb table lists in-frame clones only, not all of them. The table records about 63,000 clones, roughly four fifths of them present only once. This clone was found once. The antigen remains undetermined. The V and J ends lost 1 base and 4 bases respectively, with 16 bases between them. Germline CDR1 and CDR2: MDHEN and SYDVKM. The CDR3 totals 16 residues. The rearrangement links TRBV28 to TRBJ1-2; D unclear. The clonotype was recovered from an adult with an advanced solid tumor such as melanoma, head and neck, liver or kidney cancer. Sequenced material: CD4+ or CD8+ T cells sorted from blood, taken in a trial of the OX40 agonist ivuxolimab. The DNA of the CDR3 is TGTGCCAGCAGTTTATCGGGGTTAGGAGAAGTCTATGGCTACACCTTC. Translated, it gives CASSLSGLGEVYGYTF.